These 5 T cell receptor beta chains share one sample of origin, sequenced in a study of T cells in Graves' hyperthyroidism and ophthalmopathy. RNA transcripts served as the template for amplifying TCR beta CDR3 regions. TCR CDR3 regions were first amplified by RT-PCR with HTBI primers. TCRdb used MiXCR to reprocess the multiplex PCR reads, holding one entry per CDR3 protein. The sample contains a few hundred thousand distinct CDR3 sequences, approximately 15% of which appear only once. Sequencing input: blood. Every receptor here comes from a middle-aged woman with Graves' ophthalmopathy.

Regarding this clonotype: A much larger clone differs from this one at a single base, so this may be a read error. The J gene is TRBJ2-3, the V gene TRBV2, with a tentative D call TRBD2 (6 bases). The length of the CDR3 is 13 residues. The V end was cut by 5 bases, the J end by 4 bases, with 10 bases between. Germline CDR1 is SNHLY and CDR2 is FYNNEI. The CDR3 reads CASSPGEPDTQYF. As DNA, the CDR3 is TGTGCCAGCAGTCCGGGGGAACCAGATACGCAGTATTTT. The full variable domain, with the rest looked up from reference TRBV2 and TRBJ2-3, is EPEVTQTPSHQVTQMGQEVILRCVPISNHLYFYWYRQILGQKVEFLVSFYNNEISEKSEIFDDQFSVERPDGSNFTLKIRSTKLEDSAMYFCASSPGEPDTQYFGPGTRLTVL.

The table lists this clonotype with many counts. The chain carries TRBV5-5 and TRBJ1-1, with no clear D. The V and J ends lost 3 bases and 1 base respectively, with 10 bases between them. Germline V gene sequence: CDR1 SGHKS, CDR2 YYEKEE (reference sequence). The CDR3 runs to 14 residues. The CDR3 nucleotides are TGTGCCAGCAGCTACTTAACGTCGAACACTGAAGCTTTCTTT. Translating it yields CASSYLTSNTEAFF. The full variable domain, in which reference TRBV5-5 and TRBJ1-1 provide the parts outside the CDR3, is DAGVTQSPTHLIKTRGQQVTLRCSPISGHKSVSWYQQVLGQGPQFIFQYYEKEERGRGNFPDRFSARQFPNYSSELNVNALLLGDSALYLCASSYLTSNTEAFFGQGTRLTVV.

This clonotype was recorded a few times. The genes are TRBV19 and TRBJ1-1; D perhaps matches TRBD1 (5 bases). The CDR3 consists of 14 residues. Germline-derived CDR1 and CDR2 are LNHDA and SQIVND (reference sequence). V was pared by 8 bases and J by 2 bases, with 15 bases between. In DNA, the CDR3 is TGTGCCAGTCAAAGACAGAGCCCAAACACTGAAGCTTTCTTT. Its protein product is CASQRQSPNTEAFF.

This clonotype showed up many times. This chain joins TRBV27 and TRBJ2-3; D unresolved. Trimming took off 3 bases at V and 4 bases at J, with 8 bases between the two ends. This CDR3 comprises 13 residues. Germline values: CDR1 MNHEY, CDR2 SMNVEV (reference sequence). The CDR3: CASSFGSSDTQYF. Written as DNA, the CDR3 is TGTGCCAGCAGTTTTGGTAGCTCAGATACGCAGTATTTT.

This clonotype showed up just a few times. The chain recombines TRBV5-1 with TRBJ2-3; D remains ambiguous. Trimming took off 4 bases at V and 5 bases at J, with 11 bases between the two ends. The V gene's germline CDR1 is SGHRS and CDR2 YFSETQ. The CDR3 sequence is 13 residues long. The CDR3 is CASSMPSLDTQYF. CDR3 nucleotides: TGCGCCAGCAGCATGCCTTCTTTAGATACGCAGTATTTT.